This T cell receptor beta chain was identified during a study of molecular identifiers for immune sequencing clone quantification. Notes on the study in general: Over 99% of effector molecules, but under 1% in naive cells, were held by clones with more than 20 RNA copies. Underestimation of highly expanded clone sizes could arise where identical TCR molecules share a barcode.

Germline V gives CDR1 SEHNR, CDR2 FQNEAQ (reference sequence). The CDR3 sequence is 13 residues long. Trimming shortened V by 3 bases and J by 6 bases, and 8 bases separated the two germline ends. TCRdb passed the PCR reads through MiXCR, listing each CDR3 protein once. The profile shows about 320,000 distinct CDR3 sequences, 20% to 25% of them singletons. Libraries of naive CD8 T cells were made from roughly 18,000 to 920,000 sorted cells. They used 10%, 30% or 50% RNA. Naive CD8 T cells were FACS-sorted by CD8+CD4-CCR7+CD45RA+ markers. Notes on this clonotype: The antigen remains unidentified. This may come from a read error, since a much larger clone is one base off. It is likely a read error, because the conserved phenylalanine at the end of the CDR3 is missing.

This sequence was found in a human donor in good health. Some libraries in this study had Jurkat cell RNA spiked in. Sequenced material: naive CD8+ T cells from blood, with Jurkat cell RNA spiked in. Subset in this sample: FACS-sorted CD8+CD4-CCR7+CD45RA+ naive T cells. The chain recombines TRBV7-9 with TRBJ2-2; D remains ambiguous. CDR3 region: CASSFLHPGELFS. DNA for the CDR3: TGTGCCAGCAGCTTTTTACACCCCGGGGAGCTGTTTTCT.